Listed below are T cell receptor beta chains from one sample, sequenced in a study of blood T cell repertoires in COVID-19. Sequenced by immunoSEQ multiplex PCR; TCRdb stores in-frame clones only, minus some. The sample has roughly 190,000 clones, about 86% seen once; the top ten hold 6% to 7.5%. Source material: peripheral blood. The receptors shown here come from a woman aged 80 or older in a cohort sampled during active or convalescent COVID-19. Both conserved end residues are part of each CDR3. D genes are given only for firm matches. Not every row has a clone size; where given, it reads once, few, many or a size class.

v_call	d_call	clone_size	j_call	cdr3_aa	cdr3_nt
TRBV18	.	.	TRBJ1-6	CASSPKQGDNSPLHF	TGTGCCAGCTCACCTAAACAGGGTGACAATTCACCCCTCCACTTT
TRBV7-8	.	.	TRBJ1-1	CASSTARTADNTEAFF	TGTGCCAGCAGCACCGCCCGGACAGCAGATAACACTGAAGCTTTCTTT
TRBV7-9	.	.	TRBJ1-3	CASSFPSSGNTIYF	TGTGCCAGCAGCTTCCCCAGCTCTGGAAACACCATATATTTT
TRBV5-4	TRBD2	.	TRBJ2-3	CASSDGTSWDTQYF	TGTGCCAGCAGCGATGGGACTAGCTGGGATACGCAGTATTTT
TRBV10-3	TRBD1	few	TRBJ1-1	CAIGTGGTEAFF	TGTGCCATCGGGACAGGAGGTACTGAAGCTTTCTTT
TRBV5-1	TRBD1	.	TRBJ2-7	CASSHDREGNEQYF	TGCGCCAGCAGCCACGACAGGGAAGGGAACGAGCAGTACTTC
TRBV6-6	.	few	TRBJ1-6	CASSYSTENNSPLHF	TGTGCCAGCAGTTACTCGACAGAGAATAATTCACCCCTCCACTTT
TRBV4-2	TRBD2	.	TRBJ2-1	CASSTRLAGGRNEQFF	TGTGCCAGCAGCACCCGTTTAGCGGGGGGCAGGAATGAGCAGTTCTTC
TRBV5-1	.	.	TRBJ1-1	CASSLAGVGAFF	TGCGCCAGCAGCTTGGCCGGGGTGGGCGCTTTCTTT
TRBV5-5	.	.	TRBJ2-7	CASSLGQGTGEQYF	TGTGCCAGCAGCTTGGGGCAGGGAACGGGCGAGCAGTACTTC
TRBV6-6	TRBD2	once	TRBJ2-7	CASSLGTSVPEQYF	TGTGCCAGCAGTTTAGGGACTAGCGTCCCCGAGCAGTACTTC
TRBV24-1	.	.	TRBJ2-3	CATSDSQTPAADTQYF	TGTGCCACCAGTGATTCCCAGACCCCGGCGGCAGATACGCAGTATTTT
TRBV6-5	.	once	TRBJ1-1	CASRWTRDTEAFF	TGTGCCAGCAGATGGACCAGGGACACTGAAGCTTTCTTT
TRBV6-5	.	.	TRBJ2-6	CASSSQLSGANVLTF	TGTGCCAGCAGTTCTCAACTCTCTGGGGCCAACGTCCTGACTTTC
TRBV29-1	.	.	TRBJ1-3	CSVDPTGAGNTIYF	TGCAGCGTTGACCCGACAGGCGCTGGAAACACCATATATTTT
TRBV5-6	.	.	TRBJ1-5	CASSFRRGSNQPQHF	TGTGCCAGCAGCTTTCGCAGGGGAAGCAATCAGCCCCAGCATTTT
TRBV19	TRBD2	.	TRBJ2-2	CASSIRKLTSGGPMAGELFF	TGTGCCAGTAGTATAAGGAAGTTGACTAGCGGGGGGCCTATGGCCGGGGAGCTGTTTTTT
TRBV30	TRBD1	.	TRBJ1-6	CAWSRGQDNSPLHF	TGTGCCTGGAGTCGAGGACAGGACAATTCACCCCTCCACTTT
TRBV11-2	TRBD2	.	TRBJ2-5	CASSRLGTSGRGETQYF	TGTGCCAGCAGCAGGCTCGGGACTAGCGGGAGAGGAGAGACCCAGTACTTC
TRBV18	.	.	TRBJ1-2	CASSPGRERSHGYTF	TGTGCCAGCTCACCCGGACGGGAGAGATCCCATGGCTACACCTTC
TRBV11-2	.	.	TRBJ1-5	CASSLGTSGQPQHF	TGTGCCAGCAGCTTAGGTACGAGCGGACAGCCCCAGCATTTT
TRBV2	TRBD1	few	TRBJ1-6	CASIGTGNNSPLHF	TGTGCCAGCATTGGGACAGGGAATAATTCACCCCTCCACTTT
TRBV28	TRBD1	.	TRBJ1-6	CASTGWGQGNSPLHF	TGTGCCAGCACCGGATGGGGACAGGGGAATTCACCCCTCCACTTT
TRBV7-9	.	.	TRBJ2-3	CASSPEASTDTQYF	TGTGCCAGCAGCCCTGAGGCTAGCACAGATACGCAGTATTTT
TRBV7-2	.	.	TRBJ2-6	CASSPRHAANVLTF	TGTGCCAGCAGCCCACGACATGCGGCCAACGTCCTGACTTTC
TRBV19	.	few	TRBJ1-2	CASSPVEAGEGYTF	TGTGCCAGTAGTCCCGTTGAAGCGGGGGAAGGCTACACCTTC
TRBV3-1/TRBV3-2	TRBD1	.	TRBJ2-3	CASSYTGGSTDTQYF	TGTGCCAGCAGTTACACAGGGGGGTCGACAGATACGCAGTATTTT
TRBV6-5	TRBD2	.	TRBJ2-7	CASSYSSGGAHEQYF	TGTGCCAGCAGTTACTCTAGCGGGGGGGCCCACGAGCAGTACTTC
TRBV28	.	.	TRBJ1-1	CASSLPLTGNTEAFF	TGTGCCAGCAGTTTACCCCTGACAGGGAACACTGAAGCTTTCTTT
TRBV5-1	.	.	TRBJ1-6	CASSLGLDPGFPYSPLHF	TGCGCCAGCAGCTTAGGCTTGGATCCGGGTTTCCCTTATTCACCCCTCCACTTT
TRBV10-1	.	.	TRBJ1-3	CASSEGGRVYTIYF	TGCGCCAGCAGTGAGGGGGGCAGGGTGTACACCATATATTTT
TRBV5-1	TRBD1	.	TRBJ1-1	CASRQTGPNTEAFF	TGCGCCAGCAGGCAGACAGGGCCCAACACTGAAGCTTTCTTT
TRBV18	.	.	TRBJ1-2	CASSPDLAYGYTF	TGTGCCAGCTCACCGGACCTAGCTTATGGCTACACCTTC
TRBV5-5	.	.	TRBJ1-5	CASSGTPNGNQPQHF	TGTGCCAGCAGCGGGACTCCGAATGGGAATCAGCCCCAGCATTTT
TRBV24-1	TRBD2	once	TRBJ2-7	CATSDSGLAGGTYEQYF	TGTGCCACCAGTGATTCTGGACTAGCGGGGGGGACCTACGAGCAGTACTTC
TRBV5-4	.	.	TRBJ1-4	CASSPGGSETNEKLFF	TGTGCCAGCAGCCCCGGGGGGTCGGAAACTAATGAAAAACTGTTTTTT
TRBV5-8	TRBD1	.	TRBJ2-5	CASSLWAGGDGETQYF	TGTGCCAGCAGCTTGTGGGCAGGGGGCGATGGTGAGACCCAGTACTTC
TRBV2	TRBD1	.	TRBJ1-2	CASKLEGGNYGYTF	TGTGCCAGCAAGTTGGAAGGGGGCAACTATGGCTACACCTTC
TRBV10-2	TRBD1	.	TRBJ1-1	CASRRGQGADTEAFF	TGCGCCAGCAGACGTGGACAGGGGGCGGACACTGAAGCTTTCTTT
TRBV6-2/TRBV6-3	TRBD1	.	TRBJ1-5	CASSYRDRGNQPQHF	TGTGCCAGCAGTTACCGGGACAGGGGCAATCAGCCCCAGCATTTT
TRBV30	.	.	TRBJ2-7	CAWSVASGAYEQYF	TGTGCCTGGAGTGTTGCTAGTGGCGCCTACGAGCAGTACTTC
TRBV6-5	.	.	TRBJ1-1	CASSPRGVWTEAFF	TGTGCCAGCAGTCCGCGGGGGGTATGGACTGAAGCTTTCTTT
TRBV19	TRBD1	.	TRBJ2-5	CASTNRGQETQYF	TGTGCCAGCACGAACAGGGGACAAGAGACCCAGTACTTC
TRBV9	.	.	TRBJ1-1	CASSVDADTEAFF	TGTGCCAGCAGCGTAGACGCGGACACTGAAGCTTTCTTT
TRBV4-3	.	.	TRBJ1-2	CASSQDGAGDGYYGYTF	TGCGCCAGCAGCCAAGACGGGGCAGGGGACGGTTACTATGGCTACACCTTC
TRBV2	TRBD1	once	TRBJ1-2	CASSWDRSSYGYTF	TGTGCCAGCAGTTGGGACAGGTCCTCCTATGGCTACACCTTC
TRBV7-6	.	.	TRBJ1-1	CASSFGRGKGAFF	TGTGCCAGCAGCTTTGGCAGGGGAAAGGGAGCTTTCTTT
TRBV5-1	.	few	TRBJ1-2	CASSSIDYGYTF	TGCGCCAGCAGCTCTATAGACTATGGCTACACCTTC
TRBV6-1	TRBD1	.	TRBJ1-2	CASSDTGGFYGYTF	TGTGCCAGCAGTGATACAGGGGGCTTCTATGGCTACACCTTC
TRBV19	TRBD2	.	TRBJ2-3	CASSIWATSGRADTQYF	TGTGCCAGTAGTATATGGGCGACTAGCGGGAGAGCGGATACGCAGTATTTT
TRBV6-5	TRBD1	.	TRBJ1-1	CASRRDSSNTEAFF	TGTGCCAGCAGGAGGGACAGCTCGAACACTGAAGCTTTCTTT
TRBV11-2	.	.	TRBJ1-6	CASSLVRGGNSPLHF	TGTGCCAGCAGCTTAGTCAGGGGCGGTAATTCACCCCTCCACTTT
TRBV5-1	TRBD2	.	TRBJ2-5	CASSPNIGGGETQYF	TGCGCCAGCAGCCCTAATATCGGGGGAGGGGAGACCCAGTACTTC
TRBV19	.	.	TRBJ1-6	CASSPGGRINSPLHF	TGTGCCAGTAGTCCCGGGGGGCGGATTAATTCACCCCTCCACTTT
TRBV20-1	.	.	TRBJ2-1	CSASDASVRSNYNEQFF	TGCAGTGCTAGTGACGCTTCGGTTCGGTCTAACTACAATGAGCAGTTCTTC
TRBV6-1	.	.	TRBJ1-1	CASSETGNTEAFF	TGTGCCAGCAGTGAGACAGGGAACACTGAAGCTTTCTTT
TRBV4-1	TRBD2	.	TRBJ2-5	CASSRTSGGGSGPETQYF	TGCGCCAGCAGCAGGACTAGCGGGGGGGGTTCGGGGCCAGAGACCCAGTACTTC
TRBV7-9	.	.	TRBJ2-7	CASSLRTDSYEQYF	TGTGCCAGCAGCTTACGGACAGACTCCTACGAGCAGTACTTC
TRBV28	.	.	TRBJ1-5	CASRAGGYSNQPQHF	TGTGCCAGCAGGGCTGGGGGGTATAGCAATCAGCCCCAGCATTTT
TRBV25-1	.	.	TRBJ2-1	CASSEYEGSSYNEQFF	TGTGCCAGCAGTGAATACGAGGGAAGCTCCTACAATGAGCAGTTCTTC